This T cell receptor (beta chain) originates from a study of molecular identifiers for immune sequencing clone quantification. V was cut by 5 bases and J by 4 bases, with 11 bases left in between. Germline V lookup: CDR1 MNHEY, CDR2 SMNVEV (reference sequence). The CDR3 totals 13 residues. TCRdb ran MiXCR on the PCR reads and lists one entry per CDR3 protein. In the table there are around 460,000 distinct CDR3 sequences, about a quarter of which are singletons. This clonotype was counted ten times or more. The source is a human donor in good health. Some libraries in this study had Jurkat cell RNA spiked in. V is TRBV27 and J is TRBJ1-1; D gene unclear. Sample: naive CD8+ T cells from blood, with Jurkat cell RNA spiked in. Subset indicated: FACS-sorted CD8+CD4-CCR7+CD45RA+ naive T cells. In nucleotides, the CDR3 is TGTGCCAGCAGTACCACACAGAGCACTGAAGCTTTCTTT. Its protein product is CASSTTQSTEAFF.